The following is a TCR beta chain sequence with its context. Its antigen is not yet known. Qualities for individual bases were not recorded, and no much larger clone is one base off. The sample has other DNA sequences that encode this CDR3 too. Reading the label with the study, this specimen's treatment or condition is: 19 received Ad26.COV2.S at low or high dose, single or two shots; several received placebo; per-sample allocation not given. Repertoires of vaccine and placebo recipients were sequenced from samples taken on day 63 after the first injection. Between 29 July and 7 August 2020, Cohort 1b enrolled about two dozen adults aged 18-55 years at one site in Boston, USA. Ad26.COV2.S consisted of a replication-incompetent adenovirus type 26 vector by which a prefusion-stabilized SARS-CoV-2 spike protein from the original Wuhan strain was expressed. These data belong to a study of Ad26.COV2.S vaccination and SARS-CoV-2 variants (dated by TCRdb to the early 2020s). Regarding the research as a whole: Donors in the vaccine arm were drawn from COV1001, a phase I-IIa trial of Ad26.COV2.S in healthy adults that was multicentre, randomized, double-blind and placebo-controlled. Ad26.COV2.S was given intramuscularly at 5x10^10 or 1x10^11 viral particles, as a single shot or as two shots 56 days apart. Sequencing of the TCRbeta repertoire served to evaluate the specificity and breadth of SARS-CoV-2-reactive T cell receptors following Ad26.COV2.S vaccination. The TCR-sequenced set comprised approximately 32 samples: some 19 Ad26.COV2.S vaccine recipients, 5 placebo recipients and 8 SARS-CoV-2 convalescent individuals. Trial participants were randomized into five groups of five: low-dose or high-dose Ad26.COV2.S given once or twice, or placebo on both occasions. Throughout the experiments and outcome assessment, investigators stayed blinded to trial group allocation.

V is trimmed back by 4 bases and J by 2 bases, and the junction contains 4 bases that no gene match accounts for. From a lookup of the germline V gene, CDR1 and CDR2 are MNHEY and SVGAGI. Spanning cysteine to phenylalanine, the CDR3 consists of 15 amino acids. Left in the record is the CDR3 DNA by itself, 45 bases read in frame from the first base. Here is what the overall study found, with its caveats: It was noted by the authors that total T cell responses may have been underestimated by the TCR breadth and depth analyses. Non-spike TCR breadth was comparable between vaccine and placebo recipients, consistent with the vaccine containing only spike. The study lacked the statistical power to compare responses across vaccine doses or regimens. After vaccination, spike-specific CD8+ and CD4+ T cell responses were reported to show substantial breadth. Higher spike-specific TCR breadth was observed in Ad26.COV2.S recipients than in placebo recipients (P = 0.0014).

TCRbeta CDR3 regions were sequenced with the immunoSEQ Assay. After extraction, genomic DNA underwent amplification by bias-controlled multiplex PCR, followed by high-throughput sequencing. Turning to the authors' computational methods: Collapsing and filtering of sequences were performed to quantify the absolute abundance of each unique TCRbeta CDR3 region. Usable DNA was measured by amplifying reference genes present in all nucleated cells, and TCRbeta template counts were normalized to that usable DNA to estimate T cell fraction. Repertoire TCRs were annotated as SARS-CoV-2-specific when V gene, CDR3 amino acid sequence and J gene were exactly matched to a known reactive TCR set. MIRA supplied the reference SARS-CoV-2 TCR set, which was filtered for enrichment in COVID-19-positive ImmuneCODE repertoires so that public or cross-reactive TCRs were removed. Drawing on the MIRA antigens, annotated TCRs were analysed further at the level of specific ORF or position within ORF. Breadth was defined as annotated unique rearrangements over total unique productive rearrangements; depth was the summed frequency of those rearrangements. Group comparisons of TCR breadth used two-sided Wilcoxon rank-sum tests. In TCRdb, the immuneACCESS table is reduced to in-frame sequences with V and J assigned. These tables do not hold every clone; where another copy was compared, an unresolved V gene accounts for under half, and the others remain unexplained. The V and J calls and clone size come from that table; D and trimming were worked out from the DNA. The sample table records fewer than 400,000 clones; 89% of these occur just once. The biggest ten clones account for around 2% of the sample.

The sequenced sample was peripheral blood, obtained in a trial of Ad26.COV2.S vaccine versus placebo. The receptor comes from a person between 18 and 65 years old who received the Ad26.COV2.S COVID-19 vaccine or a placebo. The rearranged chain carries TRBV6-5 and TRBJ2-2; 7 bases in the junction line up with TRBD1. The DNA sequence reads TGTGCCAGCAGTTTTAGACAGGGTAACACCGGGGAGCTGTTTTTT. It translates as CASSFRQGNTGELFF.